In this sample, the clone carrying this T cell receptor (beta chain) turned up many times. What it binds is not known. From roughly 400 ng of RNA, a library with molecular barcoded alpha/delta and beta/gamma adaptors was made. In TCRdb, the reads were re-called with MiXCR into one record per CDR3 protein. The repertoire holds 43,000 or so distinct CDR3 sequences, with about 20% as singletons. This sample stems from a study of read filtering for tumor transcriptome and immune sequencing. At the level of the study: R-ISS stage counts were fewer than ten for I, about 17 for II, about seven for III. The study's findings and limits: In IR-seq, single-read clonotypes were roughly 80% of clonotypes but 3.5% to 4% of reads. This fraction held mixed bone marrow immune cells after CD138-negative sorting.

Germline CDR1 is SQVTM and CDR2 is ANQGSEA. J gave up 3 bases and V 7 bases, and 6 bases lay outside the gene matches. There are 12 residues in the CDR3. Sequenced material: a population of CD138-negative cells sorted from bone marrow. The TCR sequence derives from a donor aged 40 or older with multiple myeloma. The chain carries TRBV29-1 and TRBJ2-7; 7 bases fit TRBD2. The CDR3 here is CSGGGTNYEQYF. The CDR3 region has the DNA TGCAGCGGGGGGGGGACCAACTACGAGCAGTACTTC.